The clone carrying this T cell receptor beta chain appeared a single time. Its antigen is undetermined. Germline loops: CDR1 SGHNT, CDR2 YYREEE (reference sequence). Unmatched junction bases numbered 4, after V lost 0 bases and J lost 7 bases. CDR3 length equals 15 residues. The sample is drawn from a study of shared clonotypes between healthy human individuals. General study results and limits: Non-shared clonotypes showed lower generation probabilities than clonotypes common to all four donors.

A CD45RA-negative memory subset and a CD45RA+ naive subset were separated from the CD4+ cells. In the original analysis: Filtering differed, since immunoSEQ gave only junction sequences and no quality scores. Clones were read by immunoSEQ multiplex PCR, and TCRdb kept only the in-frame ones, dropping some. For V, J and clone size, that table is used; D and trimming come from the DNA. Of approximately 2.3 million clones in the sample, approximately 93% were seen once. The source material was naive CD4+ T cells from PBMCs. Subset described: CD45RA+ positively selected. This clonotype was sampled from a man between 18 and 35 years old in good health. Some clones in this sample may be carry-over from other donors' samples. The chain employs TRBV5-4 and TRBJ2-2; 9 bases map to TRBD1. The CDR3 reads CASSLGQGGIGELFF. The CDR3 nucleotides read TGTGCCAGCAGCTTGGGACAGGGGGGTATCGGGGAGCTGTTTTTT.